The T cell receptor beta chain under discussion was sequenced for a study of PD-L1 blockade in urothelial cancer. TCRdb's copy holds only in-frame clones and misses some; the assay was immunoSEQ multiplex PCR. The table has about 52,000 clones, roughly 84% seen once. Noted time point: pretreatment peripheral blood. The CDR3 is made up of 15 amino acids. The germline CDR1 and CDR2 sequences are MNHNS and SASEGT. With 4 bases clipped from V and 1 base from J, the junction kept 5 bases outside the gene matches. This receptor was identified in a man aged 50 to 60 with urothelial cancer. The chain combines TRBV6-1 with TRBJ2-7, with 9 positions matching TRBD1. The sequenced sample was PBMCs, obtained around atezolizumab (anti-PD-L1) treatment. CDR3 region: CASSVNRGQSYEQYF. The CDR3 DNA reads TGTGCCAGCAGTGTTAACAGGGGGCAATCCTACGAGCAGTACTTC.